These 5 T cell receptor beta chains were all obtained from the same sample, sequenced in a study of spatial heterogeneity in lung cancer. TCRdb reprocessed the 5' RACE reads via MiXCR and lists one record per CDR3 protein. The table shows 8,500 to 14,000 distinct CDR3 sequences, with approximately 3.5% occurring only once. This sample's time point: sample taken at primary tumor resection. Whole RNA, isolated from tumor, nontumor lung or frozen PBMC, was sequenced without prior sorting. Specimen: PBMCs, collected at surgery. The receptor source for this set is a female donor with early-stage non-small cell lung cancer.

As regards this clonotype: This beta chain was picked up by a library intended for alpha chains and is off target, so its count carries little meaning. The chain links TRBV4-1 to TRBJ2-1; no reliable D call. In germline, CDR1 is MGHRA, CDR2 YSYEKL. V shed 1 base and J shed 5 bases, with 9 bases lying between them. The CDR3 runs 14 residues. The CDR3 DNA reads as TGCGCCAGCAGCCAAGTTTCCGGAAACAATGAGCAGTTCTTC. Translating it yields CASSQVSGNNEQFF.

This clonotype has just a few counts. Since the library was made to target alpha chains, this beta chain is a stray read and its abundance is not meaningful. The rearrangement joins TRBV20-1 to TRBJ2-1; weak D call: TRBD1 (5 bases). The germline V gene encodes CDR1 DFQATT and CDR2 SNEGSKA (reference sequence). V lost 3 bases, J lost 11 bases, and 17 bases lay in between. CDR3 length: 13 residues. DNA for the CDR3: TGCAGTGCTAGGGGCCTTACAGGCGGAAAGCAGTTCTTC. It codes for CSARGLTGGKQFF.

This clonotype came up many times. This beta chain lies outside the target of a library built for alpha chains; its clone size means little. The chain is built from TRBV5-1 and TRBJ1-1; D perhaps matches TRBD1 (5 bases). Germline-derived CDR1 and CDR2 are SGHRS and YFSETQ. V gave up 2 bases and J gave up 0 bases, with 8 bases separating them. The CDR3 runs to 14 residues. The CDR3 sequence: CASSFGTVNTEAFF. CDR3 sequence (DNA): TGCGCCAGCAGCTTTGGGACTGTGAACACTGAAGCTTTCTTT.

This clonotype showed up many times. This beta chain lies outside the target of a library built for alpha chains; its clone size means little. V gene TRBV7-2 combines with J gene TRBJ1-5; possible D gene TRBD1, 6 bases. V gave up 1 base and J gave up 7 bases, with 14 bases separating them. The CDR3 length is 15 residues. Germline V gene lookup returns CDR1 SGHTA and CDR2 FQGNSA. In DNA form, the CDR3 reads TGTGCCAGCAGCTTAGTCGCAGGGGCCGGCCAGCCCCAGCATTTT. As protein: CASSLVAGAGQPQHF.

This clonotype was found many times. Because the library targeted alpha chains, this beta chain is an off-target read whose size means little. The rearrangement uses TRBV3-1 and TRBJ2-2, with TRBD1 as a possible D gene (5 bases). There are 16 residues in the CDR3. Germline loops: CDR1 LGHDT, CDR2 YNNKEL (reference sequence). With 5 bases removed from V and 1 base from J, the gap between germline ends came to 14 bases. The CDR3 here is CASSAKGAMNTGELFF. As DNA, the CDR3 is TGTGCCAGCAGCGCGAAAGGGGCCATGAACACCGGGGAGCTGTTTTTT. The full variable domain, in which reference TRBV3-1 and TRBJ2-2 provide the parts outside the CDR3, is DTAVSQTPKYLVTQMGNDKSIKCEQNLGHDTMYWYKQDSKKFLKIMFSYNNKELIINETVPNRFSPKSPDKAHLNLHINSLELGDSAVYFCASSAKGAMNTGELFFGEGSRLTVL.